Listed below are T cell receptor beta chains from one sample, sequenced in a study of cytomegalovirus exposure and HLA in healthy donors. Data came from immunoSEQ multiplex PCR; TCRdb stores just in-frame clones and leaves some out. The sample has 200,000 or so clones, around 86% seen once. The sample comprised PBMCs. The receptor source for this set is a young woman in good health and CMV-seronegative. The CDR3 runs from the conserved cysteine through the conserved F or W. Expanded clones get a size class; other rows say once, few or many, or leave the size out.

v_call | clone_size | cdr3_aa
TRBV29-1 | - | CSVVRTSGVSSYEQYF
TRBV18 | few | CASDRVGQSTDTQYF
TRBV28 | - | CASSLGWTGGVGYTF
TRBV5-1 | - | CASSLVGTSMNTEAFF
TRBV7-7 | - | CASSPGLAGGKTDTQYF
TRBV6-1 | - | CASSAQGIGELFF
TRBV5-6 | once | CASSGATGAQETQYF
TRBV25-1 | - | CASSIQGKRTDTQYF
TRBV30 | - | CACSGHRVYEQFF
TRBV28 | - | CASSLLGTGGDTQYF
TRBV28 | - | CASSTRETGELFF
TRBV2 | - | CASRDNGQGQPYEQYF
TRBV6-6 | - | CASSYGGQDSNQPQHF
TRBV12-5 | - | CASGLATDIHRLSGANVLTF